Listed here are 29 T cell receptor beta chains from one sample, sequenced in a study of blood T cell repertoires in COVID-19. Only in-frame clones appear in the TCRdb table, and some are missing; sequencing was by immunoSEQ multiplex PCR. The sample holds approximately 200,000 clones; around 88% are singletons and the top ten take 3.5% to 5.5%. Sequenced input: PBMCs or T cells enriched from blood (not recorded which). All receptors come from a woman aged 30 to 39 who had been exposed to COVID-19.

The chain couples TRBV3-1 (or the pseudogene TRBV3-2) to TRBJ2-7; 11 bases agree with TRBD1. This CDR3 spans 18 amino acids. Germline loops: CDR1 LGHDT, CDR2 YNNKEL (reference sequence). V was clipped by 3 bases and J by 6 bases; unmatched bases: 16. This chain's CDR3 is CASSHGDNSGTGGSEQYF. The CDR3 DNA reads TGTGCCAGCAGCCACGGCGACAATTCCGGGACAGGGGGTTCCGAGCAGTACTTC.

The rearrangement joins TRBV19 to TRBJ1-1; TRBD1 aligns across 7 bases. The CDR3 has 14 amino acids. Germline V lookup: CDR1 LNHDA, CDR2 SQIVND (reference sequence). V gave up 7 bases and J gave up 8 bases; unmatched junction bases: 13. The CDR3 reads CASIATDRAEEAFF. CDR3 nucleotides: TGTGCCAGTATCGCAACCGACAGGGCAGAAGAAGCTTTCTTT.

The chain has TRBV15 and TRBJ1-5, with unresolved D. Germline values: CDR1 LNHNV, CDR2 YYDKDF (reference sequence). Trimming took 4 bases from V and 5 from J, leaving 9 bases between them. This CDR3 region has 13 residues. CDR3: CATSNRDYQPQHF. Written as DNA, the CDR3 is TGTGCCACCAGCAACAGAGATTATCAGCCCCAGCATTTT.

This chain uses TRBV29-1 with TRBJ1-1; TRBD1 matches 7 bases. The V gene's germline CDR1 is SQVTM and CDR2 ANQGSEA. CDR3 length: 13 amino acids. The V and J ends lost 7 bases and 11 bases, in that order; junction bases with no gene match: 16. DNA for the CDR3: TGCAGCGCCGGGGGACAGTCCCCCAGCGGGGCTTTCTTT. It translates to CSAGGQSPSGAFF.

The rearrangement joins TRBV11-2 to TRBJ2-7; a possible D gene is TRBD1 (5 bases). Germline V lookup: CDR1 SGHAT, CDR2 FQNNGV. The CDR3 sequence is 13 residues long. Trimming pared 4 bases from V and 3 bases from J, leaving 10 bases between. The chain's CDR3 is CASSSRTSYEQYF. In nucleotides, the CDR3 is TGTGCCAGCAGCTCCCGGACAAGCTACGAGCAGTACTTC.

This clone was counted only a few times. This sequence joins TRBV3-1 (or the pseudogene TRBV3-2) and TRBJ1-2; 7 bases agree with TRBD1. The CDR3 is 14 amino acids. The V and J ends lost 2 bases and 4 bases, in that order; junction bases with no gene match: 4. CDR1 is LGHDT, CDR2 YNNKEL, per germline (reference sequence). CDR3 residues: CASSQPDRTYGYTF. In DNA form, the CDR3 reads TGTGCCAGCAGCCAACCGGACAGGACCTATGGCTACACCTTC.

In its sample, this clone was seen once. This sequence joins TRBV19 and TRBJ2-7; 11 bases agree with TRBD1. This CDR3 comprises 15 residues. Germline V gene lookup returns CDR1 LNHDA and CDR2 SQIVND (reference sequence). V lost 3 bases, J lost 6 bases, and 7 bases stayed unmatched. The CDR3 protein is CASSITMGQGGEQYF. The CDR3 DNA sequence: TGTGCCAGTAGTATCACCATGGGACAGGGGGGCGAGCAGTACTTC.

The chain uses TRBV5-5 and TRBJ2-1; TRBD1 matches 9 bases. The trim removed 3 bases at V and 3 bases at J, leaving 4 bases unmatched. Germline CDR1 reads SGHKS; CDR2 reads YYEKEE (reference sequence). CDR3 size: 15 residues. As DNA, the CDR3 is TGTGCCAGCAGCTGGACAGGGGCGAACTACAATGAGCAGTTCTTC. Encoded protein: CASSWTGANYNEQFF.

In DNA form, the CDR3 reads TGTGCCAGCTCAAACGACAGGAATCCCTTAGCTGAAAAACTGTTTTTT. This gives the protein CASSNDRNPLAEKLFF. The rearrangement joins TRBV18 to TRBJ1-4; tentatively, D is TRBD1 (6 bases). V was pared by 5 bases and J by 7 bases, with 20 bases between. Germline V CDR1 and CDR2: KGHSH, LQKENI. The CDR3 spans 16 residues. Drawing the rest from reference TRBV18 and TRBJ1-4, the complete variable domain is NAGVMQNPRHLVRRRGQEARLRCSPMKGHSHVYWYRQLPEEGLKFMVYLQKENIIDESGMPKERFSAEFPKEGPSILRIQQVVRGDSAAYFCASSNDRNPLAEKLFFGSGTQLSVL.

The chain joins TRBV12-2 to TRBJ1-5; TRBD1, the table's D call, was not compared with the DNA. TRBV12-2 is termed a pseudogene. The CDR3 sequence is 18 residues long. The CDR3 loop is CASRPTSRQEVSNQPQHF. The CDR3 DNA reads TGTGCAAGTCGCCCCACCTCCAGACAGGAGGTGAGCAATCAGCCCCAGCATTTT.

The chain recombines TRBV10-3 with TRBJ1-1, with TRBD1 matching 8 bases. V lost 8 bases to trimming and J lost 5 bases; unmatched junction nucleotides: 7. CDR1 and CDR2 (germline): ENHRY, SYGVKD. The CDR3 is 13 amino acids. As DNA, the CDR3 is TGTGCCATCGGGACAGGTGACATGACTGAAGCTTTCTTT. It translates to CAIGTGDMTEAFF.

The J gene is TRBJ1-5, the V gene TRBV19; D is perhaps TRBD1 (6 bases). The germline V and J ends were trimmed by 1 base and 6 bases, with 19 bases remaining between them. CDR3 length equals 17 residues. Germline assignment: CDR1 LNHDA and CDR2 SQIVND (reference sequence). The CDR3 is CASSIVLTQGSGQPQHF. For the CDR3, the DNA is TGTGCCAGTAGTATAGTTCTTACACAGGGATCAGGTCAGCCCCAGCATTTT.

The CDR3 DNA follows: TGTGCCAGCACCCGGGACTTAACTCACAATGAGCAGTTCTTC. It codes for CASTRDLTHNEQFF. This sequence joins TRBV3-1 (or the pseudogene TRBV3-2) and TRBJ2-1, with D possibly matching TRBD2 (6 bases). Germline-derived CDR1 and CDR2 are LGHDT and YNNKEL (reference sequence). The germline V and J ends were trimmed by 7 bases and 5 bases, with 15 bases remaining between them. The CDR3 is 14 residues long.

The chain recombines TRBV27 with TRBJ2-1; 8 bases are a match to TRBD2. The V and J ends lost 6 bases and 0 bases, in that order; junction bases with no gene match: 7. Looked up from germline, CDR1 is MNHEY and CDR2 is SMNVEV (reference sequence). The CDR3 length is 16 residues. The CDR3, as DNA: TGTGCCAGCAGCGGGGGGGCCGGACGCTCCTACAATGAGCAGTTCTTC. This translates into CASSGGAGRSYNEQFF.

The genes are TRBV5-1 and TRBJ1-1, with D hard to call. Trimming shortened V by 4 bases and J by 2 bases, and 12 bases separated the two germline ends. The CDR3 totals 14 residues. Germline lookup yields CDR1 SGHRS and CDR2 YFSETQ. The CDR3 coding sequence is TGCGCCAGCAGCCCCCAATCCAGAAACACTGAAGCTTTCTTT. This gives the protein CASSPQSRNTEAFF. Filled out from reference TRBV5-1 and TRBJ1-1, the complete variable domain reads KAGVTQTPRYLIKTRGQQVTLSCSPISGHRSVSWYQQTPGQGLQFLFEYFSETQRNKGNFPGRFSGRQFSNSRSEMNVSTLELGDSALYLCASSPQSRNTEAFFGQGTRLTVV.

This clone showed up just once. The chain has TRBV24-1 and TRBJ1-2, with unresolved D. Germline V gene sequence: CDR1 KGHDR, CDR2 SFDVKD. The V end was cut by 5 bases, the J end by 8 bases, with 17 bases between. The CDR3 covers 14 residues. The CDR3: CATSGAGSVVGYTF. CDR3 nucleotide sequence: TGTGCCACCAGTGGGGCGGGTTCGGTAGTCGGCTACACCTTC.

The chain combines TRBV5-1 with TRBJ2-2, with TRBD2 identical over 9 bases. The V segment lost 2 bases and the J segment 4 bases; nucleotides outside the gene matches: 3. CDR1 is SGHRS, CDR2 YFSETQ, per germline. The CDR3 is made up of 15 amino acids. CDR3 sequence (DNA): TGCGCCAGCAGCTTCTCTAGCGGGATCACCGGGGAGCTGTTTTTT. Protein: CASSFSSGITGELFF.

DNA of the CDR3: TGCGCCAGCAGTGACTACCTCACAGATACGCAGTATTTT. This gives the protein CASSDYLTDTQYF. This chain uses TRBV10-2 with TRBJ2-3, with unresolved D. Trimming took off 3 bases at V and 2 bases at J, with 6 bases between the two ends. Germline values: CDR1 WSHSY, CDR2 SAAADI. The CDR3 extends over 13 amino acids.

In this sample, this clone turned up once. The rearrangement uses TRBV19 and TRBJ1-1, with D hard to call. Germline loops: CDR1 LNHDA, CDR2 SQIVND (reference sequence). V was cut by 9 bases and J by 0 bases, with 11 bases left in between. CDR3 length equals 13 residues. The CDR3 region has the DNA TGTGCCAGCAAGACACCCTTGAACACTGAAGCTTTCTTT. This gives the protein CASKTPLNTEAFF.

CDR3 nucleotides: TGCAGCGTTGCTCCCGAAGAGACCCAGTACTTC. Encoded protein: CSVAPEETQYF. The chain links TRBV29-1 to TRBJ2-5, with D uncertain. The CDR3 sequence is 11 residues long. Trimming took 4 bases from V and 3 from J, leaving 6 bases between them. Looked up from germline, CDR1 is SQVTM and CDR2 is ANQGSEA.

Points on this clone: Distinct nucleotide sequences in the sample also encode this CDR3. This chain links TRBV5-1 with TRBJ2-2, with D maybe TRBD1 (7 bases). The CDR3 runs 15 residues. V was trimmed by 0 bases and J by 4 bases, leaving 10 bases between them. Germline V gives CDR1 SGHRS, CDR2 YFSETQ. This CDR3 reads CASSLGQGGTGELFF. In nucleotides, the CDR3 is TGCGCCAGCAGCTTGGGGCAGGGGGGCACCGGGGAGCTGTTTTTT.

This clone was seen more than once but under ten times. The genes are TRBV6-5 and TRBJ1-2; 7 bases line up with TRBD1. With 5 bases clipped from V and 2 bases from J, the junction kept 5 bases outside the gene matches. Germline V gives CDR1 MNHEY, CDR2 SVGAGI. The CDR3 extends over 14 amino acids. The CDR3: CASSMGQRNYGYTF. In DNA, the CDR3 is TGTGCCAGCAGTATGGGACAGAGAAACTATGGCTACACCTTC.

The J gene is TRBJ1-1, the V gene TRBV19; D call uncertain. The CDR3 covers 14 residues. V was pared by 6 bases and J by 8 bases, with 19 bases between. The germline V gene has CDR1 LNHDA and CDR2 SQIVND (reference sequence). Here the CDR3 DNA reads TGTGCCAGTAGGACCTCGGGAGTCCTACAAGAAGCTTTCTTT. Its translation is CASRTSGVLQEAFF.

J is TRBJ2-1 and V is TRBV5-4, with D possibly TRBD2 on 7 matching bases. The V gene's germline CDR1 is SGHNT and CDR2 YYREEE (reference sequence). CDR3 length equals 19 residues. The germline V and J ends were trimmed by 0 bases and 1 base, with 20 bases remaining between them. CDR3 sequence (DNA): TGTGCCAGCAGCTTGGGTCAACGTTCCAGGGGAGGGTCCTACAATGAGCAGTTCTTC. It yields the protein CASSLGQRSRGGSYNEQFF.

This chain links TRBV11-3 with TRBJ2-2; weak D call: TRBD2 (5 bases). This CDR3 has 17 residues. V lost 5 bases, J lost 0 bases, and 16 bases lay in between. Looked up from germline, CDR1 is SGHNT and CDR2 is YENEEA. The CDR3 nucleotides are TGTGCCAGCAGCCGGGCTGGGCAGACTACGAACACCGGGGAGCTGTTTTTT. This gives the protein CASSRAGQTTNTGELFF.

The J gene is TRBJ2-2, the V gene TRBV9, with D tentatively TRBD1 (6 bases). Germline V CDR1 and CDR2: SGDLS, YYNGEE. The V end was cut by 5 bases, the J end by 7 bases, with 12 bases between. The CDR3 covers 13 residues. CDR3 loop: CASSAPGVGELFF. DNA of the CDR3: TGTGCCAGCAGTGCTCCAGGGGTCGGGGAGCTGTTTTTT. The full variable domain, rest sourced from reference TRBV9 and TRBJ2-2, is DSGVTQTPKHLITATGQRVTLRCSPRSGDLSVYWYQQSLDQGLQFLIQYYNGEERAKGNILERFSAQQFPDLHSELNLSSLELGDSALYFCASSAPGVGELFFGEGSRLTVL.

The chain couples TRBV28 to TRBJ1-5; no definite D call. The germline V and J ends were trimmed by 6 bases and 1 base, with 7 bases remaining between them. Germline CDR1 MDHEN, CDR2 SYDVKM. CDR3 length equals 13 residues. The CDR3 here is CASRASSNQPQHF. Here the CDR3 DNA reads TGTGCCAGCAGGGCCTCGAGCAATCAGCCCCAGCATTTT.

The rearrangement links TRBV2 to TRBJ2-1; D may be TRBD2 (6 bases). This CDR3 region has 15 residues. Trimming pared 0 bases from V and 4 bases from J, leaving 10 bases between. CDR1 and CDR2 from the germline V gene are SNHLY and FYNNEI. Here the CDR3 reads CASSEARGAYNEQFF. The DNA of the CDR3 is TGTGCCAGCAGTGAAGCGCGGGGAGCGTACAATGAGCAGTTCTTC.

The rearrangement links TRBV5-4 to TRBJ1-2; no firm D call. CDR1 SGHNT and CDR2 YYREEE come from the germline V gene (reference sequence). The V and J ends lost 0 bases and 2 bases respectively, with 11 bases between them. The CDR3 sequence is 15 residues long. The CDR3 DNA reads as TGTGCCAGCAGCTTGGAATCTCCCGGGAACTATGGCTACACCTTC. Protein product: CASSLESPGNYGYTF.